This T cell receptor beta chain is from a study of a mutant IDH1 vaccine in newly diagnosed glioma. Study at large: Patients were started on vaccination 4-6 weeks after radiotherapy alone, or with temozolomide cycles.

A remark on this clone: The antigen remains unidentified.

Specified time point: week 47, end of study. In the vaccine, a single dose held 300 ug of the mutant IDH1 20-mer peptide, along with topical imiquimod. Some clones are missing from TCRdb's copy, which holds only in-frame ones; the method was immunoSEQ multiplex PCR. The data show 58,000 or so clones, under 85% seen once. CDR3 length equals 13 residues. Trimming took 4 bases from V and 7 from J; bases not matched to a gene: 5. CDR1 is SGHKS and CDR2 is YYEKEE in the germline V gene (reference sequence). This sequence joins TRBV5-5 and TRBJ1-2; 9 nucleotides line up with TRBD1. Sequences were derived from PBMCs, sampled from a glioma patient whose treatment included an IDH1 peptide vaccine. This receptor was identified in a woman aged 45-65 years with glioma. CDR3 loop: CASSIQGAPGYTF. As DNA, the CDR3 is TGTGCCAGCAGCATACAGGGGGCCCCTGGCTACACCTTC.